The 30 T cell receptor beta chains given below trace back to one sample, sequenced in a study of shared T cell receptors in the human thymus. Here immunoSEQ multiplex PCR was the method, and the copy in TCRdb shows in-frame clones only, minus some. The sample lists hundreds of thousands of clones; around 87% were seen once. The same sample was also studied in work on human thymus T cells.

Sequences were obtained from thymocytes. These receptors all stem from a boy under three years old with a congenital heart defect.

The chain carries TRBV28 and TRBJ2-3; TRBD2 matches at 10 bases. With V trimmed by 6 bases and J by 4 bases, 7 bases remained unmatched. Germline V CDR1 and CDR2: MDHEN, SYDVKM. This CDR3 is 15 amino acids long. The CDR3 sequence is CASSCKRGGPDTQYF. In DNA, the CDR3 is TGTGCCAGCAGCTGCAAGCGGGGGGGCCCAGATACGCAGTATTTT.

This clone has a single count. The V call is TRBV7-8, the J call TRBJ2-3; 7 bases match TRBD2. After removal of 5 bases from V and 4 bases from J, the junction contained 9 bases not matched to a gene. Germline V lookup: CDR1 SGHVS, CDR2 FQNEAQ. The CDR3 totals 15 residues. This chain's CDR3 is CASSPRTSGADTQYF. CDR3 bases: TGTGCCAGCAGCCCAAGGACTAGTGGGGCAGATACGCAGTATTTT.

The chain couples TRBV7-2 to TRBJ2-7; 7 bases match TRBD2. Looked up from germline, CDR1 is SGHTA and CDR2 is FQGNSA. V lost 1 base, J lost 1 base, and 10 bases stayed unmatched. The length of the CDR3 is 17 residues. The CDR3 DNA reads as TGTGCCAGCAGCTTAGAGGCCGGGCAGGGAGGGTCCTACGAGCAGTACTTC. Translation: CASSLEAGQGGSYEQYF. Full variable domain (outside the CDR3, taken from reference TRBV7-2 and TRBJ2-7): GAGVSQSPSNKVTEKGKDVELRCDPISGHTALYWYRQSLGQGLEFLIYFQGNSAPDKSGLPSDRFSAERTGGSVSTLTIQRTQQEDSAVYLCASSLEAGQGGSYEQYFGPGTRLTVT.

The chain links TRBV11-2 to TRBJ2-1; a possible D gene is TRBD2 (5 bases). Germline assignment: CDR1 SGHAT and CDR2 FQNNGV. The germline V and J ends were trimmed by 1 base and 12 bases, with 22 bases remaining between them. This CDR3 region has 16 residues. The CDR3 DNA is TGTGCCAGCAGCTTAGGGGGTGTTGGGAGCCAAGACGGGCAGTTCTTC. Its protein product is CASSLGGVGSQDGQFF.

The chain recombines TRBV14 with TRBJ2-5, with TRBD2 matching 7 bases. Germline values: CDR1 SGHDN, CDR2 FVKESK. With 1 base clipped from V and 5 bases from J, the junction kept 10 bases outside the gene matches. The CDR3 is 16 amino acids. CDR3 DNA sequence: TGTGCCAGCAGCCAAGTTTCACTAGCGCGAAAGGAGACCCAGTACTTC. It is translated as CASSQVSLARKETQYF.

The chain employs TRBV5-4 and TRBJ2-5; 7 nucleotides agree with TRBD2. Germline V gene data show CDR1 as SGHNT and CDR2 as YYREEE (reference sequence). The V segment lost 2 bases and the J segment 0 bases; nucleotides outside the gene matches: 1. This CDR3 has 14 amino acids. CDR3: CASSFSGDQETQYF. Written as DNA, the CDR3 is TGTGCCAGCAGCTTCAGCGGGGACCAAGAGACCCAGTACTTC.

The chain employs TRBV11-2 and TRBJ1-2; D may be TRBD1 (6 bases). The ends were cut back, 0 bases at V and 8 bases at J, with 13 bases in the middle. Germline assignment: CDR1 SGHAT and CDR2 FQNNGV. CDR3 size: 14 residues. CDR3 nucleotides: TGTGCCAGCAGCTTAGATAGCAGGGGAGAGGGCTACACCTTC. It yields the protein CASSLDSRGEGYTF. Full variable domain (remainder filled in from reference TRBV11-2 and TRBJ1-2): EAGVAQSPRYKIIEKRQSVAFWCNPISGHATLYWYQQILGQGPKLLIQFQNNGVVDDSQLPKDRFSAERLKGVDSTLKIQPAKLEDSAVYLCASSLDSRGEGYTFGSGTRLTVV.

The genes are TRBV21-1 and TRBJ2-3; no DNA check was done on the table's D call, TRBD2. TRBV21-1 represents a pseudogene. This CDR3 contains 16 residues. The CDR3 sequence is CASRFGRGDPGGTQYF. The CDR3, as DNA: TGTGCCAGCAGGTTTGGTCGGGGGGACCCGGGCGGTACGCAGTATTTT.

V gene TRBV28 combines with J gene TRBJ2-5; the match to TRBD1 covers 8 bases. J gave up 13 bases and V 5 bases, and 6 bases lay outside the gene matches. Germline CDR1 reads MDHEN; CDR2 reads SYDVKM. This CDR3 has 11 amino acids. CDR3: CASSPGQDPYF. As DNA, the CDR3 is TGTGCCAGCAGTCCGGGACAGGACCCGTACTTC.

As concerns this clone: Other DNA sequences in this sample translate to the same CDR3. This chain joins TRBV28 and TRBJ1-1, with D maybe TRBD1 (5 bases). The germline V and J ends were trimmed by 2 bases and 5 bases, with 6 bases remaining between them. Germline V CDR1 and CDR2: MDHEN, SYDVKM. This CDR3 region has 12 residues. As DNA, the CDR3 is TGTGCCAGCAGTTTACGGGGGACTGAAGCTTTCTTT. This encodes CASSLRGTEAFF.

This chain uses TRBV20-1 with TRBJ2-1; D may be TRBD2 (5 bases). Trimming took off 6 bases at V and 8 bases at J, with 11 bases between the two ends. Germline V gene data show CDR1 as DFQATT and CDR2 as SNEGSKA (reference sequence). CDR3 length equals 11 residues. The CDR3 coding sequence is TGCAGTGCCAACGGGGAGCATGAGCAGTTCTTC. Translating gives CSANGEHEQFF.

A single count supports this clone. The chain is built from TRBV5-1 and TRBJ2-1; 11 nucleotides align to TRBD2. The CDR3 is 19 residues long. With V trimmed by 1 base and J by 5 bases, 14 bases remained unmatched. In germline, CDR1 is SGHRS, CDR2 YFSETQ. CDR3 nucleotide sequence: TGCGCCAGCAGCTTGCCGGGACTAGCGGCTAAAGAGATCAACAATGAGCAGTTCTTC. This gives the protein CASSLPGLAAKEINNEQFF. Variable domain in full (rest from reference TRBV5-1 and TRBJ2-1): KAGVTQTPRYLIKTRGQQVTLSCSPISGHRSVSWYQQTPGQGLQFLFEYFSETQRNKGNFPGRFSGRQFSNSRSEMNVSTLELGDSALYLCASSLPGLAAKEINNEQFFGPGTRLTVL.

The chain has TRBV30 and TRBJ1-2, with D possibly matching TRBD1 (6 bases). CDR3 size: 15 residues. Germline CDR1 and CDR2: GTSNPN and SVGIG (reference sequence). The germline V and J ends were trimmed by 0 bases and 4 bases, with 15 bases remaining between them. CDR3 DNA: TGTGCCTGGAGTGTTCACCAAGGGGGAGTCTATGGCTACACCTTC. Translating it yields CAWSVHQGGVYGYTF.

The chain has TRBV30 and TRBJ1-3, with D hard to call. V was clipped by 1 base and J by 1 base, with 11 bases between them. There are 15 residues in the CDR3. Germline V gives CDR1 GTSNPN, CDR2 SVGIG (reference sequence). CDR3: CAWSGEAGSGNTIYF. CDR3 nucleotides: TGTGCCTGGAGTGGCGAAGCGGGTTCTGGAAACACCATATATTTT. Filled out from reference TRBV30 and TRBJ1-3, the complete variable domain reads SQTIHQWPATLVQPVGSPLSLECTVEGTSNPNLYWYRQAAGRGLQLLFYSVGIGQISSEVPQNLSASRPQDRQFILSSKKLLLSDSGFYLCAWSGEAGSGNTIYFGEGSWLTVV.

There are a few counts of this clone. The rearrangement uses TRBV2 and TRBJ2-2, with a tentative D call TRBD2 (6 bases). In germline, CDR1 is SNHLY, CDR2 FYNNEI. The V and J ends lost 4 bases and 2 bases respectively, with 23 bases between them. The CDR3 length is 19 residues. The CDR3 DNA reads as TGTGCCAGCAGTGTCGAAGCTAGCGCCGACAATACTAACACCGGGGAGCTGTTTTTT. It yields the protein CASSVEASADNTNTGELFF.

The gene calls are TRBV14 and TRBJ2-1; 7 bases match TRBD2. J gave up 4 bases and V 0 bases, and 6 bases lay outside the gene matches. The CDR3 covers 16 residues. Germline V CDR1 and CDR2: SGHDN, FVKESK. Here the CDR3 reads CASSQEGSSGYNEQFF. Written as DNA, the CDR3 is TGTGCCAGCAGCCAAGAAGGGTCTAGCGGATACAATGAGCAGTTCTTC.

The count of this clone is one. The chain combines TRBV2 with TRBJ2-5; D call uncertain. The CDR3 is 12 residues long. CDR1 is SNHLY and CDR2 is FYNNEI in the germline V gene. The germline V and J ends were trimmed by 6 bases and 6 bases, with 11 bases remaining between them. This chain's CDR3 is CASRKESKTQYF. CDR3 sequence (DNA): TGTGCCAGCAGAAAGGAGTCGAAGACCCAGTACTTC.

V and J are TRBV27 and TRBJ2-5; 7 bases fit TRBD2. This CDR3 has 16 residues. Germline V gene lookup returns CDR1 MNHEY and CDR2 SMNVEV (reference sequence). The junction had 13 bases not matched to a gene; V was cut back by 5 bases and J by 4 bases. The CDR3, as DNA: TGTGCCAGCAGTGTTATGGCGGCGGGAGCTTCAGAGACCCAGTACTTC. The encoded protein is CASSVMAAGASETQYF.

The V call is TRBV12-5, the J call TRBJ1-1; 8 bases align to TRBD1. CDR1 LGHNT and CDR2 FRNRAP come from the germline V gene. CDR3 length: 16 residues. The junction had 10 bases not matched to a gene; V was cut back by 2 bases and J by 5 bases. CDR3 loop: CASGLSSWQGATEAFF. The CDR3 coding sequence is TGTGCTAGTGGTTTGTCGTCCTGGCAGGGGGCGACTGAAGCTTTCTTT.

The gene calls are TRBV19 and TRBJ1-5; perhaps TRBD1 as D (6 bases). CDR1 is LNHDA, CDR2 SQIVND, per germline (reference sequence). V lost 6 bases and J lost 1, with 16 bases in between. The CDR3 length is 16 residues. Here the CDR3 reads CASRIRGVESNQPQHF. The CDR3 DNA sequence: TGTGCCAGTAGGATCAGGGGAGTAGAAAGCAATCAGCCCCAGCATTTT.

In its sample, this clone was seen a few times. The chain has TRBV7-9 and TRBJ2-2, with 9 bases fitting TRBD2. This CDR3 is 15 amino acids long. J was trimmed by 5 bases and V by 5 bases; bases with no gene match: 6. Looked up from germline, CDR1 is SEHNR and CDR2 is FQNEAQ (reference sequence). CDR3 bases: TGTGCCAGCAGCCCGACTAGCGGAAGGACCGGGGAGCTGTTTTTT. Translation gives CASSPTSGRTGELFF.

This chain links TRBV4-3 with TRBJ2-1, with 8 bases fitting TRBD2. CDR1 and CDR2 (germline): LGHNA, YSLEER. There are 17 residues in the CDR3. V shed 1 base, J shed 6 bases, and the junction held 11 bases outside the gene matches. The CDR3 DNA reads as TGCGCCAGCAGCCAAGGGGCGGACCGGGAGGGAGGCAATGAGCAGTTCTTC. Protein sequence: CASSQGADREGGNEQFF.

This rearrangement joins TRBV19 to TRBJ1-4; tentatively, D is TRBD1 (6 bases). This CDR3 is 14 amino acids long. Germline CDR1 reads LNHDA; CDR2 reads SQIVND (reference sequence). Trimming pared 1 base from V and 9 bases from J, leaving 12 bases between. CDR3: CASSIVGQGKKLFF. CDR3 bases: TGTGCCAGTAGTATAGTTGGGCAGGGGAAAAAACTGTTTTTT. Drawing the rest from reference TRBV19 and TRBJ1-4, the complete variable domain is DGGITQSPKYLFRKEGQNVTLSCEQNLNHDAMYWYRQDPGQGLRLIYYSQIVNDFQKGDIAEGYSVSREKKESFPLTVTSAQKNPTAFYLCASSIVGQGKKLFFGSGTQLSVL.

The chain combines TRBV19 with TRBJ1-2, with D perhaps TRBD1 (6 bases). The length of the CDR3 is 16 residues. The V end was cut by 0 bases, the J end by 6 bases, with 17 bases between. CDR1 is LNHDA and CDR2 is SQIVND in the germline V gene (reference sequence). The CDR3 loop is CASSIDPTGWLHGYTF. For the CDR3, the DNA is TGTGCCAGTAGTATAGATCCCACAGGGTGGCTACATGGCTACACCTTC. The variable domain in full, completed from reference TRBV19 and TRBJ1-2, reads DGGITQSPKYLFRKEGQNVTLSCEQNLNHDAMYWYRQDPGQGLRLIYYSQIVNDFQKGDIAEGYSVSREKKESFPLTVTSAQKNPTAFYLCASSIDPTGWLHGYTFGSGTRLTVV.

Concerning this clone: Other DNA sequences in this specimen translate into the identical CDR3. The chain combines TRBV5-6 with TRBJ1-5, with D maybe TRBD1 (5 bases). Deletions cut 2 bases from V and 0 bases from J, with 9 bases between. Per the germline V gene, CDR1 is SGHDT and CDR2 is YYEEEE. CDR3 size: 15 residues. DNA for the CDR3: TGTGCCAGCAGCTTCGGGGGTTATAGCAATCAGCCCCAGCATTTT. Translation: CASSFGGYSNQPQHF.

This clone was detected only once. The chain couples TRBV7-2 to TRBJ2-3, with a tentative D call TRBD2 (6 bases). CDR1 SGHTA and CDR2 FQGNSA come from the germline V gene. The CDR3 runs to 15 residues. V was pared by 1 base and J by 2 bases, with 10 bases between. CDR3 protein: CASSLGAGNTDTQYF. CDR3 bases: TGTGCCAGCAGCTTAGGTGCGGGGAACACAGATACGCAGTATTTT.

The chain couples TRBV11-2 to TRBJ2-2, with D tentatively TRBD1 (6 bases). The germline gives CDR1 SGHAT, CDR2 FQNNGV. The V end was cut by 2 bases, the J end by 5 bases, with 9 bases between. The CDR3 has 14 amino acids. The CDR3: CASSLYRATGELFF. The CDR3, as DNA: TGTGCCAGCAGCTTATACAGGGCGACCGGGGAGCTGTTTTTT.

This chain joins TRBV7-9 and TRBJ2-6; weak D call: TRBD1 (6 bases). CDR3 length equals 15 residues. V lost 3 bases and J 4 bases, leaving 10 bases between the germline ends. CDR1 and CDR2 from the germline V gene are SEHNR and FQNEAQ (reference sequence). CDR3: CASSFKGTGANVLTF. CDR3 nucleotide sequence: TGTGCCAGCAGCTTTAAGGGGACAGGGGCCAACGTCCTGACTTTC.

V usage is TRBV4-3 and J usage is TRBJ2-2; 11 bases fit TRBD2. The V gene's germline CDR1 is LGHNA and CDR2 YSLEER. The CDR3 contains 17 residues. V lost 0 bases and J lost 5; bases outside the gene matches: 5. CDR3 protein: CASSQDLAGGLTGELFF. CDR3 nucleotide sequence: TGCGCCAGCAGCCAAGATTTAGCGGGGGGGCTTACCGGGGAGCTGTTTTTT.

V gene TRBV2 combines with J gene TRBJ2-3; 10 bases match TRBD2. CDR3 length: 14 amino acids. V dropped 7 bases and J dropped 3; count of bases not matched to a gene: 4. Germline CDR1 reads SNHLY; CDR2 reads FYNNEI. The CDR3 here is CASTSGRGTDTQYF. The CDR3 bases are TGTGCCAGCACTAGCGGGAGAGGGACAGATACGCAGTATTTT. Complete variable domain (other parts from reference TRBV2 and TRBJ2-3): EPEVTQTPSHQVTQMGQEVILRCVPISNHLYFYWYRQILGQKVEFLVSFYNNEISEKSEIFDDQFSVERPDGSNFTLKIRSTKLEDSAMYFCASTSGRGTDTQYFGPGTRLTVL.